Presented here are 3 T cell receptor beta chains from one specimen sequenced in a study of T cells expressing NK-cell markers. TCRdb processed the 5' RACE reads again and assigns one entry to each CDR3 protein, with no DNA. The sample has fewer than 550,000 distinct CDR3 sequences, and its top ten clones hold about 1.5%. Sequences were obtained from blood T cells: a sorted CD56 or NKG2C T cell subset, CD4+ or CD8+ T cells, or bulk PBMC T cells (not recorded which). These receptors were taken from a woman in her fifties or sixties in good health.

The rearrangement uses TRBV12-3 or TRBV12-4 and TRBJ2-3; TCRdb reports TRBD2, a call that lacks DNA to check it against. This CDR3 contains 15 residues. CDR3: CATSTSGGGTDTQYF.

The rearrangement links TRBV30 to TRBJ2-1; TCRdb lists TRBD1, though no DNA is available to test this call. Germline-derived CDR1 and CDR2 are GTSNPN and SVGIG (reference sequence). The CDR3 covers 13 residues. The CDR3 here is CAWSLSGGSEQFF.

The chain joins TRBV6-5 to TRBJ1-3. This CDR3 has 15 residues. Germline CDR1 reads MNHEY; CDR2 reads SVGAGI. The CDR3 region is CASASIGLSGNTIYF.